The clone carrying this T cell receptor (beta chain) was recorded only once. The protocol was immunoSEQ multiplex PCR, while the TCRdb copy is restricted to in-frame clones and leaves out a portion. The table has about 260,000 clones, about 85% seen once. This sample is drawn from a study of blood T cell repertoires in COVID-19. Unmatched junction bases numbered 3, after V lost 4 bases and J lost 0 bases. Germline V lookup: CDR1 SNHLY, CDR2 FYNNEI. The CDR3 is 15 residues long. Sequencing was carried out using peripheral blood. The sequence was obtained from a man aged 55 to 70 who had recovered from COVID-19. The rearrangement links TRBV2 to TRBJ1-5, with TRBD1 identical over 7 bases. CDR3 in amino acids: CASSVRGDSNQPQHF. CDR3 coding DNA: TGTGCCAGCAGTGTCAGGGGGGATAGCAATCAGCCCCAGCATTTT.